This TCR beta chain appears in the sequencing data of a study of blood T cell repertoires in COVID-19. About the research overall: Material from acute and convalescent COVID-19 was sourced from the United States, Italy and Spain. Nucleic acid was either cDNA or gDNA, and it came from T cells, B-cell-depleted T cells, or PBMCs.

J lost 8 bases, V lost 8 bases, and 7 bases had no gene match. The CDR3 is 13 amino acids. Looked up from germline, CDR1 is SGHRS and CDR2 is YFSETQ. Original analysis: The assay estimated nucleated cells by amplifying reference gene primers. Assay used: immunoSEQ multiplex PCR; TCRdb lists only in-frame clones, some missing. That table gives V, J and clone size, and the DNA gave D and trimming. The sample shows 200,000 to 300,000 clones, approximately 80% of them seen only once. In Seattle, patients joined the study during active infection and were tracked longitudinally. This clone was counted a single time.

The sequenced sample was peripheral blood. The clonotype was recovered from a woman older than 75 with COVID-19, enrolled during active disease. This chain connects TRBV5-1 to TRBJ2-1; the match to TRBD2 covers 10 bases. The CDR3, as DNA: TGCGCCAGTCAGCGGGAGGGCCCGTATGAGCAGTTCTTC. Protein sequence: CASQREGPYEQFF.